This TCR beta chain was recorded in a study of T cells in Graves' hyperthyroidism and ophthalmopathy. Regarding the study as a whole: Ophthalmopathy was separated from stable hyperthyroidism by a 13 V-J model. The model anticipated ophthalmopathy a median around 6 months pre-onset.

Those patients with uncontrolled infection, other autoimmune disease, pregnancy or lactation were excluded. This CDR3 is 13 amino acids long. V was trimmed by 3 bases and J by 7 bases, leaving 10 bases between them. The V gene's germline CDR1 is LGHNA and CDR2 YNFKEQ. This clonotype was recorded once. Antigen specificity is unknown. From RNA transcripts, TCR beta CDR3 regions were amplified. A first-round RT-PCR of the TCR CDR3 used the HTBI primer set. TCRdb passed the multiplex PCR reads through MiXCR, listing each CDR3 protein once. The sample holds under 700,000 distinct CDR3 sequences; 16% are singletons and the top ten take 18%.

V gene TRBV4-2 combines with J gene TRBJ1-5; no clear D. The sequence derives from a woman between 18 and 30 years old with Graves' hyperthyroidism. What was sequenced was blood. The DNA of the CDR3 is TGTGCCAGCAGCCACAACTTGTGGCAGCCCCAGCATTTT. Protein product: CASSHNLWQPQHF.